This entry features one TCR beta chain sequence. Antigen specificity is unknown. Additional DNA sequences in this sample encode the identical CDR3. The source of the sample is a study of shared clonotypes between healthy human individuals. Study-level findings and limits: When naive CD4 clonotypes were compared across a few donors, around 5% were shared.

V lost 4 bases and J lost 2, with 3 bases in between. The CDR3 covers 11 residues. Germline values: CDR1 SGHNT, CDR2 YYREEE (reference sequence). Sequencing used immunoSEQ multiplex PCR; TCRdb keeps in-frame clones, though not all of them. The table has some 2,100,000 clones, almost 96% seen once. The specimen was naive CD4+ T cells sorted from blood. Subset described: CD45RA+ positively selected. The chain joins TRBV5-4 to TRBJ2-5; D not certain. This clonotype was obtained from a man aged 18 to 30 in good health. The CDR3 nucleotides read TGTGCCAGCAGCGCTCAAGAGACCCAGTACTTC. It specifies CASSAQETQYF.